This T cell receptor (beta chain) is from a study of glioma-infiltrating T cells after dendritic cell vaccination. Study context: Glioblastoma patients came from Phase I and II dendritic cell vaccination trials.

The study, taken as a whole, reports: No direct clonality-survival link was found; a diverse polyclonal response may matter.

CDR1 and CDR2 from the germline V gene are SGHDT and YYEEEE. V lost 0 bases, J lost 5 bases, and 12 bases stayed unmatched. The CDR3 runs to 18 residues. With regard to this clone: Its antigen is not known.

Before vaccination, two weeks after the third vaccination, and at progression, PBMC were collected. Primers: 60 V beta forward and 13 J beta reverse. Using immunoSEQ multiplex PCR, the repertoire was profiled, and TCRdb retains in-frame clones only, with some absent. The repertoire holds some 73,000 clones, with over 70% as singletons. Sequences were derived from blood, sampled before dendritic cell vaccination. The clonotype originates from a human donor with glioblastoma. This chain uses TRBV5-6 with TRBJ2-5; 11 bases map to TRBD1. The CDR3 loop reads CASSLVVGTGGFAETQYF. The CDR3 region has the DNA TGTGCCAGCAGCTTGGTGGTCGGGACAGGGGGATTCGCTGAGACCCAGTACTTC. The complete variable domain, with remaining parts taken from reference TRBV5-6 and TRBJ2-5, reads DAGVTQSPTHLIKTRGQQVTLRCSPKSGHDTVSWYQQALGQGPQFIFQYYEEEERQRGNFPDRFSGHQFPNYSSELNVNALLLGDSALYLCASSLVVGTGGFAETQYFGPGTRLLVL.